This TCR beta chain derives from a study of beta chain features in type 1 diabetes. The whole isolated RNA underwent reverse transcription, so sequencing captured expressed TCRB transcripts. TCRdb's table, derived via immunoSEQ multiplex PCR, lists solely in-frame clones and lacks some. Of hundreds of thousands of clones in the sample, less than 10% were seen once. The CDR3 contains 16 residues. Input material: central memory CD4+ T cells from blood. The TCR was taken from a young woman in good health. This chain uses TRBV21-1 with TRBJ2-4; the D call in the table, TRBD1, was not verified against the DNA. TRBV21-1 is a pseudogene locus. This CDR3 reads CASSTGTEEHKNIQYF. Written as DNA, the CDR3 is TGTGCCAGCAGTACCGGGACAGAAGAACATAAAAACATTCAGTACTTC.